Listed below are T cell receptor beta chains from one sample, sequenced in a study of blood T cell repertoires in COVID-19. Assay used: immunoSEQ multiplex PCR; TCRdb lists only in-frame clones, some missing. The sample yields around 300,000 clones, about nine tenths seen once. The sequenced material came from peripheral blood. The receptor source for this set is a woman in her 30s with COVID-19, enrolled during active disease. Both conserved end residues are part of each CDR3. Each record gives: V gene, clone size, J gene, D gene, CDR3 protein, CDR3 DNA. The D gene is left open where the match is weak. Clone sizes are given selectively: once, few, many, or a class where the clone is expanded.

>TRBV19|.|TRBJ1-6|.
CASATGSDNSPLHF
TGTGCCAGTGCTACAGGGTCCGATAATTCACCCCTCCACTTT
>TRBV10-3|once|TRBJ2-3|TRBD2
CATGTSGSTDTQYF
TGTGCCACAGGGACTAGCGGGAGCACAGATACGCAGTATTTT
>TRBV7-9|.|TRBJ2-7|TRBD1
CASSPRDRGYEQYF
TGTGCCAGCAGCCCCCGGGACAGGGGGTACGAGCAGTACTTC
>TRBV6-5|.|TRBJ2-1|.
CASRAASRREQFF
TGTGCCAGCCGAGCGGCTTCCCGACGGGAGCAGTTCTTC
>TRBV21-1|.|TRBJ1-1|.
CASNVRDRVVTEAFF
TGTGCCAGTAACGTCCGGGACAGGGTCGTCACTGAAGCTTTCTTT
>TRBV5-6|.|TRBJ1-1|TRBD1
CASSGPGTGNTEAFF
TGTGCCAGCAGCGGACCCGGGACAGGGAACACTGAAGCTTTCTTT
>TRBV3-1/TRBV3-2|.|TRBJ2-1|TRBD2
CASSQEAASGEQFF
TGTGCCAGCAGCCAAGAAGCGGCTAGCGGTGAGCAGTTCTTC
>TRBV5-1|.|TRBJ1-2|TRBD1
CASSLASGGMGGYTF
TGCGCCAGCAGCTTGGCGTCAGGGGGCATGGGTGGCTACACCTTC
>TRBV5-1|.|TRBJ2-2|.
CASSLGGRRSTGELFF
TGCGCCAGCAGCTTGGGAGGGAGGAGGAGCACCGGGGAGCTGTTTTTT
>TRBV19|once|TRBJ2-5|TRBD2
CASSLRRLAGGEETQYF
TGTGCCAGTAGCCTTCGGAGGCTAGCGGGAGGGGAGGAGACCCAGTACTTC
>TRBV5-3|.|TRBJ1-5|TRBD1
CARSLGQGTSNQPQHF
TGTGCCAGAAGCTTGGGACAGGGTACGAGCAATCAGCCCCAGCATTTT
>TRBV11-2|.|TRBJ1-1|.
CASSPGVTEAFF
TGTGCCAGCAGCCCAGGGGTCACTGAAGCTTTCTTT
>TRBV5-1|.|TRBJ2-1|TRBD1
CASSLSAGTGRVNEQFF
TGCGCCAGCAGCTTGTCGGCAGGGACAGGGCGTGTGAATGAGCAGTTCTTC
>TRBV19|.|TRBJ1-3|.
CASMVADTIYF
TGTGCCAGTATGGTGGCGGACACCATATATTTT
>TRBV19|.|TRBJ2-7|TRBD2
CASSTSLAGKTYEQYF
TGTGCCAGTAGTACCTCGCTAGCGGGAAAAACCTACGAGCAGTACTTC
>TRBV19|once|TRBJ1-3|.
CASSSLGVLGGNTIYF
TGTGCCAGTTCTTCCCTCGGGGTTTTAGGTGGAAACACCATATATTTT
>TRBV11-3|.|TRBJ2-2|.
CASSLVGGHPTGELFF
TGTGCCAGCAGCTTAGTTGGGGGCCATCCCACCGGGGAGCTGTTTTTT
>TRBV12-3/TRBV12-4|.|TRBJ2-7|TRBD2
CASRDRLAGEQYF
TGTGCCAGCAGGGACCGACTAGCGGGTGAGCAGTACTTC
>TRBV21-1|.|TRBJ1-4|.
CASPRRGNEKLFF
TGTGCCAGCCCAAGGCGGGGGAACGAAAAACTGTTTTTT
>TRBV19|once|TRBJ2-6|.
CASSIQGSGANVLTF
TGTGCCAGTAGTATACAGGGGTCCGGGGCCAACGTCCTGACTTTC
>TRBV5-1|.|TRBJ2-3|TRBD1
CASSSTGGFGDTQYF
TGCGCCAGCAGCTCTACAGGGGGCTTTGGAGATACGCAGTATTTT
>TRBV19|.|TRBJ1-2|TRBD1
CASMRTGGADYGYTF
TGTGCCAGTATGAGAACAGGGGGCGCGGACTATGGCTACACCTTC
>TRBV3-1/TRBV3-2|few|TRBJ2-7|TRBD1
CASSSGQGYEQYF
TGTGCCAGCAGCTCAGGACAGGGCTACGAGCAGTACTTC
>TRBV19|.|TRBJ2-7|TRBD2
CASSIAGLAYEQYF
TGTGCCAGTAGTATAGCGGGACTAGCCTACGAGCAGTACTTC
>TRBV2|.|TRBJ2-5|TRBD1
CASSDIGTAQETQYF
TGTGCCAGCAGCGATATCGGGACAGCCCAAGAGACCCAGTACTTC
>TRBV3-1/TRBV3-2|.|TRBJ2-1|.
CASSQDWGKYNEQFF
TGTGCCAGCAGCCAAGATTGGGGCAAATACAATGAGCAGTTCTTC
>TRBV7-9|.|TRBJ2-3|.
CASSPGASGRDTQYF
TGTGCCAGCAGCCCAGGGGCCTCGGGTAGGGATACGCAGTATTTT
>TRBV2|.|TRBJ2-3|.
CASNEGESTDTQYF
TGTGCCAGCAACGAAGGGGAAAGCACAGATACGCAGTATTTT
>TRBV4-1|.|TRBJ1-1|TRBD1
CASSPTVRQGATTEAFF
TGCGCCAGCAGCCCTACCGTCCGGCAGGGGGCAACCACTGAAGCTTTCTTT
>TRBV19|.|TRBJ1-1|.
CASSIGPGSLEAFF
TGTGCCAGTAGTATAGGGCCAGGGTCCCTTGAAGCTTTCTTT
>TRBV5-4|.|TRBJ1-6|TRBD1
CASSWGTENSPLHF
TGTGCCAGCAGCTGGGGGACAGAGAATTCACCCCTCCACTTT
>TRBV10-3|.|TRBJ2-2|.
CAISENTGPSARGTGELFF
TGTGCCATCAGTGAGAATACAGGGCCCTCAGCCCGGGGCACCGGGGAGCTGTTTTTT
>TRBV28|.|TRBJ2-1|TRBD1
CASSLSIGQGSSEQFF
TGTGCCAGCAGTTTATCCATAGGACAGGGTAGTAGTGAGCAGTTCTTC
>TRBV19|.|TRBJ2-1|TRBD2
CASSIRSGRLDEQFF
TGTGCCAGTAGTATACGGAGCGGGAGACTCGATGAGCAGTTCTTC
>TRBV28|.|TRBJ2-1|.
CASSLTPGSGRFF
TGTGCCAGCAGTCTCACCCCGGGATCCGGGCGGTTCTTC
>TRBV4-1|.|TRBJ2-1|.
CASSQDQLAVNEQFF
TGCGCCAGCAGCCAAGATCAGCTAGCTGTCAATGAGCAGTTCTTC
>TRBV5-1|.|TRBJ2-2|TRBD2
CAGRGGRQIGPPKTGELFF
TGCGCCGGCCGGGGGGGGCGACAAATAGGGCCACCCAAGACCGGGGAGCTGTTTTTT
>TRBV19|once|TRBJ1-5|.
CASSIREGNQPQHF
TGTGCCAGTAGTATCCGGGAGGGCAATCAGCCCCAGCATTTT
>TRBV18|once|TRBJ1-2|TRBD1
CASSPGQEANYGYTF
TGTGCCAGCTCCCCAGGACAGGAAGCTAACTATGGCTACACCTTC
>TRBV29-1|.|TRBJ1-2|TRBD1
CSVDGQGVYGYTF
TGCAGCGTTGATGGACAGGGGGTCTATGGCTACACCTTC
>TRBV10-3|.|TRBJ1-1|.
CAISESKGQAEAFF
TGTGCCATCAGTGAGTCGAAGGGGCAGGCTGAAGCTTTCTTT
>TRBV24-1|.|TRBJ1-1|TRBD1
CATSTTGRTEAFF
TGTGCCACCAGTACGACAGGGAGAACTGAAGCTTTCTTT
>TRBV7-9|.|TRBJ2-3|.
CASSLMRASTDTQYF
TGTGCCAGCAGCTTGATGAGGGCTAGCACAGATACGCAGTATTTT